The 32 T cell receptor beta chains presented below share a single source sample, sequenced in a study of blood T cell repertoires in COVID-19 (dated by TCRdb to 2018 to 2020). Libraries were built with the immunoSEQ multiplex PCR assay. Here the immuneACCESS table is served through TCRdb, limited to in-frame sequences with V and J called. Missing clones are a known gap in these copies; in checked studies unresolved V genes cover under half, and the rest lacks a known reason. The sample profile shows around 67,000 clones; approximately 86% of them were found once. Of the sample, about 15% falls within the top ten clones. The sequenced sample was peripheral blood. The receptors shown here come from an elderly man with active COVID-19.

This chain links TRBV19 with TRBJ1-5, with D maybe TRBD1 (5 bases). The CDR3 extends over 17 amino acids. The germline V gene encodes CDR1 LNHDA and CDR2 SQIVND (reference sequence). V was clipped by 1 base and J by 7 bases, with 20 bases between them. The CDR3, as DNA: TGTGCCAGTAGTATAGGACCGAGCAGGGATTGGGGCCAGCCCCAGCATTTT. Protein product: CASSIGPSRDWGQPQHF.

The chain is built from TRBV19 and TRBJ2-3, with D possibly TRBD1 on 5 matching bases. The CDR3 has 17 residues. Germline loops: CDR1 LNHDA, CDR2 SQIVND (reference sequence). Trimming took off 0 bases at V and 2 bases at J, with 15 bases between the two ends. The chain's CDR3 is CASSIETAQGPTDTQYF. In DNA form, the CDR3 reads TGTGCCAGTAGTATAGAGACAGCCCAAGGTCCCACAGATACGCAGTATTTT.

The rearrangement uses TRBV6-6 and TRBJ1-1; no clear D. This CDR3 is built from 14 residues. The V and J ends lost 4 bases and 2 bases respectively, with 11 bases between them. Per germline, CDR1 MNHNY and CDR2 SVGAGI (reference sequence). The CDR3 sequence: CASSFFQANTEAFF. The DNA for the CDR3 is TGTGCCAGCAGTTTTTTTCAGGCCAACACTGAAGCTTTCTTT.

This clone has a single count. The rearrangement joins TRBV3-1 (or the pseudogene TRBV3-2) to TRBJ1-6; 10 bases line up with TRBD1. The germline V gene encodes CDR1 LGHDT and CDR2 YNNKEL (reference sequence). The length of the CDR3 is 19 residues. Trimming removed 4 bases from V and 10 bases from J; junction bases left unmatched: 19. In DNA form, the CDR3 reads TGTGCCAGCAGCCCACCAAGTAGGACCGGGACAGGGGTCGGGTCACCCCTCCACTTT. Translating gives CASSPPSRTGTGVGSPLHF.

This chain uses TRBV7-3 with TRBJ2-2; a possible D gene is TRBD1 (6 bases). Trimming left V 3 bases short and J 1 base short, with 15 bases between. Germline V lookup: CDR1 SGHTA, CDR2 FQGTGA. This CDR3 region has 17 residues. In DNA, the CDR3 is TGTGCCAGCAGCTTGATTTCCGGGACAATGAACACCGGGGAGCTGTTTTTT. Protein product: CASSLISGTMNTGELFF.

The chain is built from TRBV5-3 and TRBJ2-6, with TRBD2 as a possible D gene (6 bases). TRBV5-3 is filed as an ORF, its function uncertain. V was pared by 4 bases and J by 0 bases, with 20 bases between. CDR3 length: 19 residues. The CDR3 DNA is TGTGCCAGAAGCACGCCATCGGGGGTGGAGCCCTCTGGGGCCAACGTCCTGACTTTC. It yields the protein CARSTPSGVEPSGANVLTF.

The J gene is TRBJ2-3, the V gene TRBV5-1, with 12 bases matching TRBD2. The V gene's germline CDR1 is SGHRS and CDR2 YFSETQ. CDR3 size: 15 residues. The J segment lost 5 bases and the V segment lost 3 bases, leaving 4 bases of the junction unmatched. For the CDR3, the DNA is TGCGCCAGCAGCTATTCGACTAGCGGGGGAGATACGCAGTATTTT. This gives the protein CASSYSTSGGDTQYF.

The CDR3 sequence is CASSSGTGMGTEAFF. In nucleotides, the CDR3 is TGCGCCAGCAGCTCTGGGACAGGGATGGGCACTGAAGCTTTCTTT. The chain carries TRBV5-1 and TRBJ1-1; 9 bases fit TRBD1. The germline gives CDR1 SGHRS, CDR2 YFSETQ. This CDR3 has 15 residues. V trimming: 3 bases; J trimming: 4 bases; junction bases outside the gene matches: 7. Based on the CDR3 plus reference TRBV5-1 and TRBJ1-1, the full variable domain is KAGVTQTPRYLIKTRGQQVTLSCSPISGHRSVSWYQQTPGQGLQFLFEYFSETQRNKGNFPGRFSGRQFSNSRSEMNVSTLELGDSALYLCASSSGTGMGTEAFFGQGTRLTVV.

The gene calls are TRBV3-1 (or the pseudogene TRBV3-2) and TRBJ2-5; 9 bases fit TRBD2. The CDR3 extends over 17 amino acids. Germline V CDR1 and CDR2: LGHDT, YNNKEL (reference sequence). V shed 3 bases and J 3 bases; nucleotides not matched to a gene: 11. Here the CDR3 reads CASSQPGLASSKETQYF. In nucleotides, the CDR3 is TGTGCCAGCAGCCAGCCGGGACTAGCCAGCTCCAAAGAGACCCAGTACTTC.

This clone was picked up a small number of times. The CDR3 is CASSHSGGSYGYTF. CDR3 sequence (DNA): TGTGCCAGTAGTCACAGCGGGGGGTCCTATGGCTACACCTTC. V gene TRBV19 combines with J gene TRBJ1-2; D possibly corresponds to TRBD1 (5 bases). The CDR3 consists of 14 residues. CDR1 is LNHDA, CDR2 SQIVND, per germline (reference sequence). Trimming cost V 5 bases and J 4 bases, with 14 bases left between them. The full variable domain, its missing parts supplied by reference TRBV19 and TRBJ1-2, is DGGITQSPKYLFRKEGQNVTLSCEQNLNHDAMYWYRQDPGQGLRLIYYSQIVNDFQKGDIAEGYSVSREKKESFPLTVTSAQKNPTAFYLCASSHSGGSYGYTFGSGTRLTVV.

This sequence joins TRBV14 and TRBJ2-3, with 10 bases that match TRBD2. Looked up from germline, CDR1 is SGHDN and CDR2 is FVKESK. The CDR3 extends over 18 amino acids. V gave up 4 bases and J gave up 8 bases; unmatched junction bases: 18. The CDR3 loop is CASSLPLLSSGRSVTQYF. The DNA for the CDR3 is TGTGCCAGCAGCCTACCCCTCCTCTCTAGCGGGAGAAGTGTTACGCAGTATTTT.

The chain joins TRBV5-4 to TRBJ2-1; D is possibly TRBD2 (6 bases). Deletions cut 0 bases from V and 7 bases from J, with 17 bases between. There are 16 residues in the CDR3. Germline V gene lookup returns CDR1 SGHNT and CDR2 YYREEE (reference sequence). CDR3 residues: CASSLDLGLQINEQFF. CDR3 in DNA: TGTGCCAGCAGCTTGGATTTGGGACTTCAAATTAATGAGCAGTTCTTC. Looking up the rest from reference TRBV5-4 and TRBJ2-1 gives the full variable domain: ETGVTQSPTHLIKTRGQQVTLRCSSQSGHNTVSWYQQALGQGPQFIFQYYREEENGRGNFPPRFSGLQFPNYSSELNVNALELDDSALYLCASSLDLGLQINEQFFGPGTRLTVL.

The chain carries TRBV28 and TRBJ2-1; tentatively, D is TRBD2 (5 bases). CDR1 and CDR2 from the germline V gene are MDHEN and SYDVKM. V shed 5 bases and J shed 1 base, with 12 bases lying between them. The CDR3 loop spans 15 amino acids. This CDR3 is CASSSPGKSYNEQFF. The DNA for the CDR3 is TGTGCCAGCAGTAGTCCGGGGAAGTCCTACAATGAGCAGTTCTTC. The whole variable domain, remainder taken from reference TRBV28 and TRBJ2-1, is DVKVTQSSRYLVKRTGEKVFLECVQDMDHENMFWYRQDPGLGLRLIYFSYDVKMKEKGDIPEGYSVSREKKERFSLILESASTNQTSMYLCASSSPGKSYNEQFFGPGTRLTVL.

V and J are TRBV19 and TRBJ1-2, with a weak D call TRBD1 (6 bases). V was pared by 9 bases and J by 9 bases, with 26 bases between. Per germline, CDR1 LNHDA and CDR2 SQIVND (reference sequence). This CDR3 is built from 15 residues. The CDR3 loop is CASCGSYQGNYSYTF. The CDR3 DNA follows: TGTGCCAGCTGTGGGAGCTACCAGGGGAATTATAGCTACACCTTC.

The genes are TRBV12-5 and TRBJ2-1; 12 positions agree with TRBD1. V was clipped by 5 bases and J by 9 bases; unmatched bases: 8. CDR1 is LGHNT, CDR2 FRNRAP, per germline. The CDR3 totals 15 residues. CDR3 in DNA: TGTGCTAGTGGTCCAGGGACAGGGGGCCGGGGTGAGCAGTTCTTC. Amino acids: CASGPGTGGRGEQFF.

The V call is TRBV14, the J call TRBJ2-6; D possibly corresponds to TRBD2 (6 bases). Deletions cut 3 bases from V and 0 bases from J, with 15 bases between. The CDR3 contains 18 residues. Germline V gene sequence: CDR1 SGHDN, CDR2 FVKESK. The CDR3 DNA follows: TGTGCCAGCAGCCAGGGCGGGACGCACTACTCTGGGGCCAACGTCCTGACTTTC. Translation gives CASSQGGTHYSGANVLTF.

The chain employs TRBV9 and TRBJ2-3, with D perhaps TRBD1 (6 bases). Deletions cut 7 bases from V and 4 bases from J, with 19 bases between. The CDR3 has 15 residues. Per germline, CDR1 SGDLS and CDR2 YYNGEE. CDR3 DNA sequence: TGTGCCAGCGGGCAGAGGCAGGGGAGTTCAGATACGCAGTATTTT. This codes for CASGQRQGSSDTQYF.

The chain has TRBV7-3 and TRBJ2-5; a weak D match, TRBD1 (5 bases). This CDR3 region has 17 residues. V was shortened by 1 base and J by 0 bases, with 15 bases between the two germline ends. CDR1 and CDR2 (germline): SGHTA, FQGTGA. Here the CDR3 reads CASSLREAGRYQETQYF. The CDR3 coding sequence is TGTGCCAGCAGCTTAAGAGAAGCAGGGCGGTACCAAGAGACCCAGTACTTC. The variable domain in full, with the rest retrieved from reference TRBV7-3 and TRBJ2-5, is GAGVSQTPSNKVTEKGKYVELRCDPISGHTALYWYRQSLGQGPEFLIYFQGTGAADDSGLPNDRFFAVRPEGSVSTLKIQRTERGDSAVYLCASSLREAGRYQETQYFGPGTRLLVL.

The chain recombines TRBV6-2 or TRBV6-3 with TRBJ2-5; 11 bases fit TRBD2. Trimming at V came to 4 bases and at J to 5 bases, leaving 6 bases not matched to a gene. The CDR3 contains 15 residues. Germline CDR1 is MNHEY and CDR2 is SVGEGT. CDR3: CASSLLAGVGETQYF. Here the CDR3 DNA reads TGTGCCAGCAGTTTACTAGCGGGAGTCGGGGAGACCCAGTACTTC.

The V and J genes are TRBV9 and TRBJ2-5, with D perhaps TRBD1 (6 bases). Germline V gives CDR1 SGDLS, CDR2 YYNGEE. CDR3 length: 15 residues. Trimming took 1 base from V and 2 from J, leaving 12 bases between them. The DNA of the CDR3 is TGTGCCAGCAGCGTACTTCCCAGGGGTCAAGAGACCCAGTACTTC. It is translated as CASSVLPRGQETQYF.

The J gene is TRBJ1-1, the V gene TRBV3-1 (or the pseudogene TRBV3-2); 7 positions match TRBD1. Germline CDR1 is LGHDT and CDR2 is YNNKEL (reference sequence). V was pared by 1 base and J by 0 bases, with 2 bases of the junction left unmatched. This CDR3 contains 15 residues. The CDR3 loop reads CASSQADRVNTEAFF. The CDR3 DNA sequence: TGTGCCAGCAGCCAAGCCGACAGGGTGAACACTGAAGCTTTCTTT.

The chain combines TRBV10-1 with TRBJ2-1, with TRBD2 matching over 10 bases. The length of the CDR3 is 18 residues. The trim removed 4 bases at V and 4 bases at J, leaving 13 bases unmatched. The germline V gene encodes CDR1 WNHNN and CDR2 SYGVQD (reference sequence). DNA for the CDR3: TGCGCCAGCAGTGCATTCGAGCGGGAGGGAAGGGAATACAATGAGCAGTTCTTC. Translated: CASSAFEREGREYNEQFF.

The rearrangement links TRBV20-1 to TRBJ1-4; no firm D call. Between the trimmed V and J ends, which lost 3 bases and 7 bases, there was a span of 6 bases. The CDR3 has 11 residues. From germline, CDR1 is DFQATT and CDR2 SNEGSKA (reference sequence). CDR3 coding DNA: TGCAGTGCTAGTGATAGTGAAAAACTGTTTTTT. Amino acid sequence: CSASDSEKLFF.

This chain links TRBV28 with TRBJ1-1; D gene uncertain. Germline V gene lookup returns CDR1 MDHEN and CDR2 SYDVKM. V was pared by 3 bases and J by 6 bases, with 14 bases between. This CDR3 is 14 amino acids long. The CDR3: CASSFGGPTAEAFF. CDR3 coding DNA: TGTGCCAGCAGTTTCGGTGGGCCCACTGCTGAAGCTTTCTTT.

This clone was recorded a few times. The V gene is TRBV7-9, the J gene TRBJ2-7; possible D gene TRBD2, 6 bases. V lost 6 bases, J lost 6 bases, and 12 bases lay in between. From germline, CDR1 is SEHNR and CDR2 FQNEAQ (reference sequence). The length of the CDR3 is 12 residues. The CDR3 loop is CASRDLRGEQYF. The CDR3 DNA follows: TGTGCCAGCAGAGACTTGCGGGGCGAGCAGTACTTC.

The V gene is TRBV3-1 (or the pseudogene TRBV3-2), the J gene TRBJ1-1; 10 positions agree with TRBD1. Germline-derived CDR1 and CDR2 are LGHDT and YNNKEL (reference sequence). Unmatched junction bases numbered 5, after V lost 4 bases and J lost 9 bases. This CDR3 has 13 amino acids. CDR3 region: CASSRTGGGKAFF. The CDR3 region has the DNA TGTGCCAGCAGCCGGACAGGGGGTGGAAAAGCTTTCTTT.

V is TRBV7-3 and J is TRBJ2-1, with 16 bases that match TRBD2. V lost 4 bases, J lost 0 bases, and 6 bases stayed unmatched. The CDR3 consists of 19 residues. The germline V gene has CDR1 SGHTA and CDR2 FQGTGA. The CDR3 region is CASSSGGLAGGDSYNEQFF. For the CDR3, the DNA is TGTGCCAGCAGCTCGGGGGGACTAGCGGGAGGGGACTCCTACAATGAGCAGTTCTTC.

This chain uses TRBV14 with TRBJ1-6; D not certain. Trimming cost V 3 bases and J 9 bases, with 15 bases left between them. CDR1 SGHDN and CDR2 FVKESK come from the germline V gene. This CDR3 has 15 residues. The CDR3 protein is CASSQIGLGRSPLHF. In DNA, the CDR3 is TGTGCCAGCAGCCAGATAGGACTGGGTCGTTCACCCCTCCACTTT.

This rearrangement joins TRBV12-3 or TRBV12-4 to TRBJ2-2; possible D gene TRBD1, 5 bases. The CDR3 contains 13 residues. V was cut by 3 bases and J by 7 bases, with 9 bases left in between. CDR3 DNA: TGTGCCAGCAGTTTCCAGGGTCTCGGGGAGCTGTTTTTT. It specifies CASSFQGLGELFF.

The rearrangement links TRBV5-5 to TRBJ2-7, with 9 bases aligning to TRBD2. The CDR3 is 15 amino acids. Trimming cost V 4 bases and J 6 bases; bases outside gene matches: 11. CDR1 and CDR2 (germline): SGHKS, YYEKEE (reference sequence). In DNA form, the CDR3 reads TGTGCCAGCAGCCTGCCCCTGGCGGGAGGGCCCGAGCAGTACTTC. Its translation: CASSLPLAGGPEQYF.

The chain links TRBV7-3 to TRBJ2-1, with 11 bases that match TRBD1. Per germline, CDR1 SGHTA and CDR2 FQGTGA. The V and J ends lost 5 bases and 9 bases, in that order; junction bases with no gene match: 9. CDR3 length: 15 residues. Written as DNA, the CDR3 is TGTGCCAGCAGCCTTGGACAGGGGGCCAGGGGTGAGCAGTTCTTC. This encodes CASSLGQGARGEQFF.

The rearrangement uses TRBV5-4 and TRBJ2-2; TRBD2 agrees at 8 bases. Germline V gene data show CDR1 as SGHNT and CDR2 as YYREEE (reference sequence). The length of the CDR3 is 15 residues. The V segment lost 4 bases and the J segment 0 bases; nucleotides outside the gene matches: 2. The CDR3 sequence: CASSNSGTNTGELFF. The CDR3 DNA reads TGTGCCAGCAGCAATAGCGGGACGAACACCGGGGAGCTGTTTTTT.